The 12 T cell receptor beta chains in this list originate from one sample, sequenced in a study of tissue T cells after allogeneic stem cell transplantation. Here immunoSEQ multiplex PCR was the method, and the copy in TCRdb shows in-frame clones only, minus some. The profile shows about 4,900 clones, 45% of them singletons. Noted time point: mouse harvest day 14 after allogeneic transplant. Each mouse received 10^7 T-cell-depleted marrow cells plus 10^6 splenic CD5+ T cells by tail vein. Sequencing input: gut tissue. These receptors were taken from a female BALB/c mouse given C57BL/6 T cells with graft-versus-host disease after an allogeneic hematopoietic cell transplant.

There are a few counts of this clone. The gene names given are mouse names. The CDR3 spells CASTGDAEQFF. The CDR3 DNA, read in part, is TGTGCCAGCACAGGGGATGCTGAGCAGTTC. The chain recombines TRBV14 with TRBJ2-1; TRBD1 is a possible D gene (6 bases). The missing CDR3 end, 1 residue past where the read stops, is filled in from the germline J gene. The CDR3 runs to 11 residues. Trimming took 6 bases from V and 5 from J, leaving 6 bases between them. Looked up from germline, CDR1 is SGHDT and CDR2 is FRDEAV.

This clone was counted a few times. Here the gene names and germline are mouse. Read sequence stops 1 residue before the CDR3 end, and the germline J gene provides the missing end. This rearrangement joins TRBV12-1 to TRBJ2-5; possibly TRBD2 for D (6 bases). Trimming cost V 2 bases and J 3 bases, with 14 bases left between them. This CDR3 is built from 15 residues. Germline loops: CDR1 SGHSN, CDR2 HYEKVE. CDR3 residues: CASSPASGAQDTQYF. The sequenced CDR3 bases are TGTGCCAGCTCTCCCGCCTCTGGGGCGCAAGACACCCAGTAC.

There are a few counts of this clone. The gene names given are mouse names. The read ends 1 residue before the CDR3 terminus; that terminus is restored from the germline J gene. V is TRBV26 and J is TRBJ1-5, with a possible D match to TRBD1 (5 bases). The CDR3 extends over 14 amino acids. V gave up 4 bases and J gave up 3 bases, with 10 bases separating them. CDR1 and CDR2 from the germline V gene are KGHPV and FQNQEV (reference sequence). The CDR3 sequence: CASSPREGNQAPLF. Incomplete CDR3 DNA: TGTGCCAGCAGTCCCAGGGAAGGCAACCAGGCTCCGCTT.

On this clone: Gene names follow the mouse nomenclature. The missing CDR3 end, 1 residue past where the read stops, is filled in from the germline J gene. The chain links TRBV2 to TRBJ2-2, with TRBD2 matching 10 bases. Germline V gene sequence: CDR1 LGHNA, CDR2 YSYQKL. This CDR3 has 15 amino acids. The ends lost 5 bases at V and 2 bases at J; junction bases unmatched: 2. CDR3 residues: CASSLLGGNTGQLYF. The CDR3 bases that were read are TGTGCCAGCAGCTTACTGGGGGGGAACACCGGGCAGCTCTAC.

Concerning this clone itself: Here the gene names and germline are mouse. CDR3 DNA (partial): TGTGCCAGCAGCCCCGGGACAATCAACGAAAGATTATTT. Its translation: CASSPGTINERLF. In full, the CDR3 is CASSPGTINERLFF. The chain is built from TRBV3 and TRBJ1-4; D is perhaps TRBD1 (6 bases). The read gets to within 1 residue of the CDR3 end, and the germline J gene fills in the rest. CDR1 and CDR2 (germline): SNHLY, FYNGKV (reference sequence). With 5 bases removed from V and 4 bases from J, the gap between germline ends came to 11 bases. The CDR3 is made up of 14 amino acids.

For this clone: Gene names and germline match the mouse. The read gets to within 1 residue of the CDR3 end, and the germline J gene fills in the rest. The chain couples TRBV3 to TRBJ2-7; a possible D gene is TRBD2 (6 bases). V lost 2 bases, J lost 0 bases, and 8 bases lay in between. The germline gives CDR1 SNHLY, CDR2 FYNGKV (reference sequence). The CDR3 runs 14 residues. Here the CDR3 reads CASSLPGGSYEQYF. Incomplete CDR3 DNA: TGTGCCAGCAGCTTACCGGGGGGCTCCTATGAACAGTAC.

With respect to this clone: These gene names are mouse names. The read ends 1 residue early relative to the CDR3; the germline J gene fills the gap. The gene calls are TRBV1 and TRBJ2-4, with D hard to call. CDR3 length: 13 residues. The V and J ends lost 4 bases and 0 bases respectively, with 5 bases between them. Germline assignment: CDR1 NSQYPW and CDR2 LRSPGD (reference sequence). The part of the CDR3 DNA that was read is TGCACCTGCAGTGGAGGTAGTCAAAACACCTTGTAC. Translating gives CTCSGGSQNTLY. Given in full, the CDR3 is CTCSGGSQNTLYF.

Points on this clone: Mouse gene names apply. The read terminates 1 residue ahead of where the CDR3 ends, so the germline J gene completes it. The V and J genes are TRBV23 and TRBJ2-3; the table's D call, TRBD2, was not checked against the DNA. CDR1 is KGHTA, CDR2 FQNQQP, per germline. There are 14 residues in the CDR3. CDR3 DNA, as far as it was read: TGCTCCAGCAGTCCGGACTGGGGAGCAGAAACGCTGTAT. It is translated as CSSSPDWGAETLY. The whole CDR3 sequence reads CSSSPDWGAETLYF.

This clone turned up a few times. Mouse gene names apply. The DNA ends 1 residue before the CDR3 does, and the rest of the CDR3 is filled in from the germline J gene. This chain joins TRBV26 and TRBJ2-1; D is unresolved. Trimming cost V 3 bases and J 0 bases, with 9 bases left between them. This CDR3 region has 15 residues. The germline V gene has CDR1 KGHPV and CDR2 FQNQEV (reference sequence). CDR3 DNA, as far as it was read: TGTGCCAGCAGTCTCCAGGCTTATAACTATGCTGAGCAGTTC. It translates to CASSLQAYNYAEQF. The whole CDR3 protein is CASSLQAYNYAEQFF.

This clone is large. The genes and germline here are from mouse. Read data end 1 residue before the CDR3 end; the end is taken from the germline J gene. V is TRBV16 and J is TRBJ1-3; the D is unclear. In germline, CDR1 is SGHSA, CDR2 FRNQAP. V was clipped by 4 bases and J by 0 bases, with 7 bases between them. The CDR3 consists of 14 residues. The CDR3 protein is CASSSTNSGNTLYF. The DNA read from the CDR3 is TGTGCAAGCAGCTCGACAAATTCTGGAAATACGCTCTAT.

This clone showed up just once. Gene names are mouse gene names. The read ends 1 residue early relative to the CDR3; the germline J gene fills the gap. This chain links TRBV30 with TRBJ1-1; a possible D gene is TRBD1 (5 bases). Germline CDR1 reads SQVVS; CDR2 reads ANEGSEA. This CDR3 region has 14 residues. Between the trimmed V and J ends, which lost 0 bases and 0 bases, there was a span of 8 bases. CDR3 loop: CSSRDLTANTEVFF. The part of the CDR3 DNA that was read is TGTAGTTCTAGAGATCTGACAGCAAACACAGAAGTCTTC. The full variable domain, completed using reference TRBV30 and TRBJ1-1, is SVLLYQKPNRDICQSGTSLKIQCVADSQVVSMFWYQQFQEQSLMLMATANEGSEATYESGFTKDKFPISRPNLTFSTLTVNNARPGDSSIYFCSSRDLTANTEVFFGKGTRLTVV.

Comments on this clone: All gene names here are mouse names. The read terminates 1 residue before the CDR3 end, so the remaining end is supplied by the germline J gene. The genes are TRBV26 and TRBJ1-6; D call uncertain. TRBJ1-6 has ORF status, its function being uncertain. V was trimmed by 3 bases and J by 5 bases, leaving 8 bases between them. Germline V lookup: CDR1 KGHPV, CDR2 FQNQEV (reference sequence). The CDR3 is 14 amino acids. The sequenced CDR3 bases are TGTGCCAGCAGTCTCGGGCCAAATAATTCGCCCCTCTAC. Its translation is CASSLGPNNSPLY. In full, the CDR3 reads CASSLGPNNSPLYF.